This T cell receptor (beta chain) was sequenced for a study of T cell responses to AZD1222 COVID-19 vaccine. General study findings and limits: CD4 TCRs covered the whole spike, strongest at regions 160-218 and 743-854.

Points on this clone: Antigen: not known.

The protocol was immunoSEQ multiplex PCR, while the TCRdb copy is restricted to in-frame clones and leaves out a portion. The sample yields approximately 120,000 clones, 80% to 95% seen once. The sequence came from an adult in good health. The material was peripheral blood, obtained on day 0 of AZD1222 vaccination.

The CDR3 region is CASTNYPGLFPNVGHRADTQYF. In DNA, the CDR3 is TGTGCCAGTACTAACTACCCTGGGCTTTTCCCAAACGTGGGACACCGGGCAGATACGCAGTATTTT. This chain connects TRBV19 to TRBJ2-3; a possible D gene is TRBD1 (6 bases). Germline assignment: CDR1 LNHDA and CDR2 SQIVND (reference sequence). With 7 bases removed from V and 4 bases from J, the gap between germline ends came to 39 bases. The CDR3 is 22 amino acids.